These T cell receptor beta chains were read from a single sample in a study of tumor-infiltrating lymphocytes in oesophageal squamous cell carcinoma. MiXCR, run by TCRdb on the PCR reads, gives a single entry per CDR3 protein. Of about 14,000 distinct CDR3 sequences detected, approximately 51% appear once; the ten largest clones hold 14%. The sample comprised blood. The receptors here all came from a male donor with esophageal squamous cell carcinoma. The CDR3 runs from the conserved cysteine through the conserved F or W. A D gene is named only where the DNA matches it firmly. Some rows mark clone size as missing; the rest say once, few, many or name a class of expanded clone.

j_gene,v_gene,d_gene,abundance,CDR3nt,CDR3aa
TRBJ2-5,TRBV7-8,TRBD1,large,TGTGCCAGCAGCTCCATACGGGACAGGGGGTTCTGGGAGACCCAGTACTTC,CASSSIRDRGFWETQYF
TRBJ2-3,TRBV20-1,TRBD2,few,TGCAGTGCTGTAGCGGGAGGTGGTACGCAGTATTTT,CSAVAGGGTQYF
TRBJ2-1,TRBV7-3,-,-,TGTGCCAGCAGCGCCCCCGGGACGGGATACAATGAGCAGTTCTTC,CASSAPGTGYNEQFF
TRBJ2-5,TRBV24-1,TRBD1,few,TGTGCCACCAGTGAGACCGGGACAGTAGAGACCCAGTACTTC,CATSETGTVETQYF
TRBJ2-1,TRBV6-5,TRBD2,-,TGTGCCAGCAGTTACGCGGGAGGGAATAATGAGCAGTTCTTC,CASSYAGGNNEQFF
TRBJ2-1,TRBV7-3,-,-,TGTGCCAGCAGCTTGGCCCCCTGGGAAGAGCAGTTCTTC,CASSLAPWEEQFF
TRBJ2-4,TRBV14,TRBD2,-,TGTGCCAGCAGCCAAACTCTGGCGGGAGAGGCCAAAAACATTCAGTACTTC,CASSQTLAGEAKNIQYF
TRBJ2-3,TRBV6-2/TRBV6-3,-,-,TGTGCCAGCAGTTGGGACAGCACAGATACGCAGTATTTT,CASSWDSTDTQYF
TRBJ2-1,TRBV28,-,medium-sized,TGTGCCAGCAGTTTAGTGGGCGGTAGCTCCTACAATGAGCAGTTCTTC,CASSLVGGSSYNEQFF
TRBJ1-6,TRBV7-6,-,-,TGTGCCAGCAGCCGGGTGGATAATTCACCCCTCCACTTT,CASSRVDNSPLHF
TRBJ2-1,TRBV6-1,-,-,TGTGCCAGCAGGGCTAGCTCCTACAATGAGCAGTTCTTC,CASRASSYNEQFF
TRBJ2-1,TRBV7-2,-,-,TGTGCCAGCAAGCTTCTGGGGCAGGGGAATGAGCAGTTCTTC,CASKLLGQGNEQFF
TRBJ2-3,TRBV25-1,-,medium-sized,TGTGCCAGCAGTGGACATTTCACAGATACGCAGTATTTT,CASSGHFTDTQYF
TRBJ2-1,TRBV28,TRBD2,few,TGTGCCAGCAGTTTCCCCGGGACTAGCGGATACTCCTACAATGAGCAGTTCTTC,CASSFPGTSGYSYNEQFF
TRBJ2-5,TRBV7-7,-,-,TGTGCTAGCAGCTTATTAGCCTGGGAGACCCAGTACTTC,CASSLLAWETQYF
TRBJ2-7,TRBV11-2,-,-,TGTGCCAGCAGCTTAGACCCAGTTACCTACGAGCAGTACTTC,CASSLDPVTYEQYF
TRBJ2-1,TRBV20-1,-,-,TGCAGTGCGCAAATAGTGCCCACAGCGACCGAGCAGTTCTTC,CSAQIVPTATEQFF
TRBJ1-5,TRBV10-2,-,many,TGCGCCAGCGCCAGGAGCAATCAGCCCCAGCATTTT,CASARSNQPQHF
TRBJ2-2,TRBV10-3,-,-,TGTGCCATCAGTGGACGGGAGTGGAGCACCGGGGAGCTGTTTTTT,CAISGREWSTGELFF
TRBJ2-1,TRBV4-3,-,medium-sized,TGCGCCAGCAGCCAAGCCCTGGACCAAAATGAGCAGTTCTTC,CASSQALDQNEQFF
TRBJ2-2,TRBV6-6,-,medium-sized,TGTGCCAGCAGTTACGGCCGGGGGAGGAACACCGGGGAGCTGTTTTTT,CASSYGRGRNTGELFF
TRBJ2-3,TRBV6-5,-,-,TGTGCCAGCAGTGCCGTGGGGCAAACAGATACGCAGTATTTT,CASSAVGQTDTQYF
TRBJ2-1,TRBV7-8,TRBD2,large,TGTGCCAGCAGCTTAAACGGGGGTACTAGCGGGAGGGCCGTTGAGCAGTTCTTC,CASSLNGGTSGRAVEQFF
TRBJ2-7,TRBV7-6,TRBD1,-,TGTGCCAGCAGCCCACGGACAGGTACGCACGAGCAGTACTTC,CASSPRTGTHEQYF
TRBJ1-2,TRBV7-2,-,once,TGTGCCAGCACGCTAACAGGGTCTGGGGGGGGCTACACCTTC,CASTLTGSGGGYTF
TRBJ1-4,TRBV7-1,TRBD1,-,TGTGCCAGCAGCCGGCGACAGGGTAATGAAAAACTGTTTTTT,CASSRRQGNEKLFF
TRBJ2-2,TRBV7-6,-,-,TGTGCCGGGCTTGAAGGCACCGGGGAGCTGTTTTTT,CAGLEGTGELFF
TRBJ2-7,TRBV6-1,-,-,TGTGCCAGCAGTCCGGGACTGTACTCCTACGAGCAGTACTTC,CASSPGLYSYEQYF
TRBJ2-1,TRBV20-1,TRBD2,few,TGCAGTGCTAGGGCTAGCGGGAGTATAGCAAATGAGCAGTTCTTC,CSARASGSIANEQFF
TRBJ2-5,TRBV5-8,TRBD2,many,TGTGCCAGCAGCCGAACCGGGACTAGCGGGGCGACGGGGGAGACCCAGTACTTC,CASSRTGTSGATGETQYF
TRBJ1-4,TRBV6-1,-,-,TGTGCCAGCAGTAAAGGACGGCCGTGGGGTCCTAATGAAAAACTGTTTTTT,CASSKGRPWGPNEKLFF
TRBJ2-1,TRBV19,TRBD1,few,TGTGCCAGTAGTTCGACGGGACAGGGCTCCTACGAGCAGTTCTTC,CASSSTGQGSYEQFF
TRBJ2-2,TRBV10-3,TRBD1,many,TGTGCCATCAGAAGACAGGGGGCCGATGGGGAGCTGTTTTTT,CAIRRQGADGELFF
TRBJ1-2,TRBV7-8,-,-,TGTGCCAGCAGCTTAAAGCAGGGAGGGTATGGCTACACCTTC,CASSLKQGGYGYTF
TRBJ2-3,TRBV7-8,-,many,TGTGCCAGCAGCCGGACAGTCTTGAGCACAGATACGCAGTATTTT,CASSRTVLSTDTQYF
TRBJ2-2,TRBV20-1,-,-,TGCAGTGCTAGACCTGACGGAACCGGGGAGCTGTTTTTT,CSARPDGTGELFF
TRBJ2-5,TRBV11-2,-,-,TGTGCCAGCAGCCCGACTACTAATCAAGAGACCCAGTACTTC,CASSPTTNQETQYF
TRBJ2-5,TRBV18,TRBD1,few,TGTGCCAGCTCACCAGGGACAGGGTCAAGAGAGACCCAGTACTTC,CASSPGTGSRETQYF
TRBJ2-2,TRBV12-3/TRBV12-4,TRBD2,few,TGTGCCAGCAGCGGGGGTTGGGTAGCGGGAACGAACACCGGGGAGCTGTTTTTT,CASSGGWVAGTNTGELFF
TRBJ2-5,TRBV11-1,TRBD1,-,TGTGCCAGCAGCTTAGGGCAGGGGGAGCAAGAGACCCAGTACTTC,CASSLGQGEQETQYF
TRBJ1-1,TRBV12-3/TRBV12-4,-,-,TGTGCCAGCAGCTTCGGCAGGATGAACACTGAAGCTTTCTTT,CASSFGRMNTEAFF
TRBJ2-1,TRBV7-6,-,-,TGTGCCAGCAGCTTAGAAGGAACTAGCATCCCCTACAATGAGCAGTTCTTC,CASSLEGTSIPYNEQFF
TRBJ2-5,TRBV7-2,TRBD2,-,TGTGCCAGCAGGGTTGGACTAGCCCTAAAAGAGACCCAGTACTTC,CASRVGLALKETQYF
TRBJ2-4,TRBV5-1,-,-,TGCGCCAGCAGCACCTCGAACTATCCCTACGAGCAGTACTTT,CASSTSNYPYEQYF
TRBJ2-1,TRBV7-6,-,-,TGTGCCAGCAGCCATAGGGGGAGGGCCAATGAGCAGTTCTTC,CASSHRGRANEQFF
TRBJ2-7,TRBV3-1,-,-,TGTGCCAGCAGCCAAGATGTGGGGGGTGGTGAGCAGTACTTC,CASSQDVGGGEQYF
TRBJ1-1,TRBV28,-,-,TGTGCCAGCAGTCTCCAGGGAAGGGGTCCTGCTCGAGCTTTCTTT,CASSLQGRGPARAFF
TRBJ2-5,TRBV10-3,-,medium-sized,TGTGCCATCAACCAGGCGGGGGCAGAGGAGACCCAGTACTTC,CAINQAGAEETQYF